Below, 4 T cell receptor beta chains from the same sample are listed, as sequenced in a study of blood T cell repertoires in COVID-19. Sequencing used immunoSEQ multiplex PCR; TCRdb keeps in-frame clones, though not all of them. The data hold around 300,000 clones, with 89% observed a single time. Sequencing was carried out using PBMCs or T cells enriched from blood (not recorded which). The receptors stem from a woman between 40 and 50 years old who had recovered from COVID-19.

V is TRBV5-4 and J is TRBJ2-7, with TRBD1 identical over 11 bases. Germline V gene sequence: CDR1 SGHNT, CDR2 YYREEE (reference sequence). Unmatched junction bases numbered 6, after V lost 4 bases and J lost 3 bases. CDR3 size: 15 residues. The CDR3 reads CASSRTGGGLYEQYF. The CDR3 DNA reads TGTGCCAGCAGCCGGACAGGGGGCGGCCTCTACGAGCAGTACTTC.

The V gene is TRBV6-1, the J gene TRBJ1-5, with D uncertain. Germline V gene data show CDR1 as MNHNS and CDR2 as SASEGT. This CDR3 spans 17 amino acids. V dropped 1 base and J dropped 6 bases, with 19 bases sitting between them. The DNA of the CDR3 is TGTGCCAGCAGTGAAGTCACGAGACCGGGGAAAGGTCAGCCCCAGCATTTT. This sequence encodes CASSEVTRPGKGQPQHF.

The rearrangement joins TRBV11-3 to TRBJ2-1, with 8 bases lining up with TRBD2. Germline lookup yields CDR1 SGHNT and CDR2 YENEEA. V shed 5 bases and J 8 bases; nucleotides not matched to a gene: 5. The CDR3 has 13 residues. The CDR3 is CASSRSGGDEQFF. In DNA, the CDR3 is TGTGCCAGCAGCCGATCGGGGGGGGATGAGCAGTTCTTC.

The chain uses TRBV7-2 and TRBJ2-3; TRBD1 is a possible D gene (6 bases). Trimming took off 5 bases at V and 4 bases at J, with 13 bases between the two ends. CDR3 size: 14 residues. Germline CDR1 and CDR2: SGHTA and FQGNSA. For the CDR3, the DNA is TGTGCCAGCAGCGAGAACAGGGCGTCAGATACGCAGTATTTT. Its protein is CASSENRASDTQYF.